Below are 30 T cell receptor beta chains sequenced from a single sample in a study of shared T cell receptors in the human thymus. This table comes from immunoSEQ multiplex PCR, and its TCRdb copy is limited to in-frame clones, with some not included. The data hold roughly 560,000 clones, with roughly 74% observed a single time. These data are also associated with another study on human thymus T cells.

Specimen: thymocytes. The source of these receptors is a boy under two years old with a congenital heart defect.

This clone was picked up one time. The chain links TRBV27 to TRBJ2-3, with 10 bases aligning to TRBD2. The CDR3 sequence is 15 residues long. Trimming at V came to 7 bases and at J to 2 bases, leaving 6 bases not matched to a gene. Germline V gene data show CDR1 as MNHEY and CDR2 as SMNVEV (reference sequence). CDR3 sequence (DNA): TGTGCCAGCAAATCAAGCGGGAGGGACACAGATACGCAGTATTTT. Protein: CASKSSGRDTDTQYF.

The CDR3 sequence is CSVEDRQETQYF. The DNA of the CDR3 is TGCAGCGTGGAGGACAGGCAAGAGACCCAGTACTTC. This chain links TRBV29-1 with TRBJ2-5, with 7 bases that match TRBD1. This CDR3 region has 12 residues. V trimming: 6 bases; J trimming: 2 bases; junction bases outside the gene matches: 3. Germline V CDR1 and CDR2: SQVTM, ANQGSEA.

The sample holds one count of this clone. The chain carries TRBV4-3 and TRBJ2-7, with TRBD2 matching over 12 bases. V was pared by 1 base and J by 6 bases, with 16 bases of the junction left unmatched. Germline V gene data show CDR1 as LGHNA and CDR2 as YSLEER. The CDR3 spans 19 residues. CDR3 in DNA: TGCGCCAGCAGCCAAGTATTGTCGCTAGCGGGAGGGCCCGGCCCCGAGCAGTACTTC. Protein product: CASSQVLSLAGGPGPEQYF.

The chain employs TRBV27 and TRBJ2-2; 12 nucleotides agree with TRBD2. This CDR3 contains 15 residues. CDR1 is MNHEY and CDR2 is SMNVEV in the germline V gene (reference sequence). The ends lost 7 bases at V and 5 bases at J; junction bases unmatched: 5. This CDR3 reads CASTRTSGKTGELFF. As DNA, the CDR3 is TGTGCCAGCACCCGGACTAGCGGGAAGACCGGGGAGCTGTTTTTT.

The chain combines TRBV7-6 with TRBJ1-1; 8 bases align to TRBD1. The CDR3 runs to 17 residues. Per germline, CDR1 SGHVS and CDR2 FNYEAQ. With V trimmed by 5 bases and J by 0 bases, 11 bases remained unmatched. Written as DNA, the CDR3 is TGTGCCAGCAGCGAAACCGGGACAGGTGATATGAACACTGAAGCTTTCTTT. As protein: CASSETGTGDMNTEAFF.

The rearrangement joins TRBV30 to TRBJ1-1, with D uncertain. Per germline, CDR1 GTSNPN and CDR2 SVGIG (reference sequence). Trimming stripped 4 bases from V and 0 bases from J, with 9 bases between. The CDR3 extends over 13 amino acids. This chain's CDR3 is CAWIREMNTEAFF. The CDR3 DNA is TGTGCCTGGATCCGGGAAATGAACACTGAAGCTTTCTTT.

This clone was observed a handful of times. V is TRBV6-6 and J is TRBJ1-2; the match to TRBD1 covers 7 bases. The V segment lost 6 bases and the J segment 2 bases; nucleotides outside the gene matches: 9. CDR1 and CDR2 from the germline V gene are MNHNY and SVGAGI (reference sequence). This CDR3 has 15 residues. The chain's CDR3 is CASSPIQTGNYGYTF. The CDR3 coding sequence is TGTGCCAGCAGCCCGATACAGACAGGGAACTATGGCTACACCTTC.

CDR3 residues: CASSLSRYSYNEQFF. The DNA for the CDR3 is TGTGCCAGCAGCTTGTCGCGGTACTCCTACAATGAGCAGTTCTTC. The V gene is TRBV5-6, the J gene TRBJ2-1; D remains ambiguous. The CDR3 runs to 15 residues. The V gene lost 1 base and the J gene lost 0 bases, with 8 bases spanning the gap. Germline values: CDR1 SGHDT, CDR2 YYEEEE.

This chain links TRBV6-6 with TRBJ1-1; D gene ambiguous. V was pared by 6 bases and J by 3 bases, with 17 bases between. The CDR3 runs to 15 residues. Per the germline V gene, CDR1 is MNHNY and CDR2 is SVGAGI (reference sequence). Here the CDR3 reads CASRTLAGADTEAFF. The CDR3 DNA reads TGTGCCAGCAGGACCCTCGCCGGCGCGGACACTGAAGCTTTCTTT.

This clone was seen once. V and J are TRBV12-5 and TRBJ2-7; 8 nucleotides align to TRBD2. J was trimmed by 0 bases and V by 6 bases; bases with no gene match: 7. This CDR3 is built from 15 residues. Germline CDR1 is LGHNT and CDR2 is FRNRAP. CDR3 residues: CASGLGLAGSYEQYF. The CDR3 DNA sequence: TGTGCTAGTGGCCTGGGGCTAGCGGGCTCCTACGAGCAGTACTTC.

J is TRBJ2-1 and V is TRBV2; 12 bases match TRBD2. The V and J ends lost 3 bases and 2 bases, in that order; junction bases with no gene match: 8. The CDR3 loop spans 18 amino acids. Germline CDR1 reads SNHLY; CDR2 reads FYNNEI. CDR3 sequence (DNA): TGTGCCAGCAGTGACGAGACTAGCGGGAGATTAACCTACAATGAGCAGTTCTTC. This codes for CASSDETSGRLTYNEQFF.

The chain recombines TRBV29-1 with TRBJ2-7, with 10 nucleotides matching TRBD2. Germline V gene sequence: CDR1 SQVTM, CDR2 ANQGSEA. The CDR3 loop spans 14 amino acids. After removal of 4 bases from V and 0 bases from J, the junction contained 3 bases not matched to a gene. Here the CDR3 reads CSVVLAGSSYEQYF. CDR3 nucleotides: TGCAGCGTTGTACTAGCGGGGAGCTCCTACGAGCAGTACTTC.

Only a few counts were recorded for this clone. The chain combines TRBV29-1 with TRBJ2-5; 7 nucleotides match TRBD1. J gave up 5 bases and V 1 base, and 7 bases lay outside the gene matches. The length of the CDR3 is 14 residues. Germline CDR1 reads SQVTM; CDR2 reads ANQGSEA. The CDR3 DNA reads TGCAGCGTTGAAGCGATGGACAGGATGGAGACCCAGTACTTC. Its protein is CSVEAMDRMETQYF.

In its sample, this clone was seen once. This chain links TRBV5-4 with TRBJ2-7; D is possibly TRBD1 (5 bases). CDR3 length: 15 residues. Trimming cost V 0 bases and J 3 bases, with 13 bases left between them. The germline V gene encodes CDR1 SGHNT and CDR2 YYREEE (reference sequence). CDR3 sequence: CASSLVEGVRYEQYF. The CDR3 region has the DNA TGTGCCAGCAGCTTGGTAGAAGGGGTACGCTACGAGCAGTACTTC. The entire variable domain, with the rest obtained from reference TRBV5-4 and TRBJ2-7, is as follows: ETGVTQSPTHLIKTRGQQVTLRCSSQSGHNTVSWYQQALGQGPQFIFQYYREEENGRGNFPPRFSGLQFPNYSSELNVNALELDDSALYLCASSLVEGVRYEQYFGPGTRLTVT.

The CDR3 loop reads CASSERTGSYEQYF. The CDR3 DNA reads as TGTGCCAGCAGCGAGAGGACAGGCTCCTACGAGCAGTACTTC. V is TRBV7-9 and J is TRBJ2-7; the match to TRBD1 covers 7 bases. This CDR3 spans 14 amino acids. Looked up from germline, CDR1 is SEHNR and CDR2 is FQNEAQ (reference sequence). The V and J ends lost 5 bases and 0 bases, in that order; junction bases with no gene match: 4.

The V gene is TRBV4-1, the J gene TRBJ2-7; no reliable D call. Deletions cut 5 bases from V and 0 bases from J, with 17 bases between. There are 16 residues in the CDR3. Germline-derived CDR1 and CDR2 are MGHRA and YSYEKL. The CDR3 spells CASSYTTFLSSYEQYF. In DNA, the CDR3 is TGCGCCAGCAGCTATACCACGTTTCTTAGCTCCTACGAGCAGTACTTC.

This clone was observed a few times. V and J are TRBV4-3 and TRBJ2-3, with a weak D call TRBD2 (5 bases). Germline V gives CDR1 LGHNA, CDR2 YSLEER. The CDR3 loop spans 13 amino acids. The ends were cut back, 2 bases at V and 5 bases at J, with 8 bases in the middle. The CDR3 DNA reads TGCGCCAGCAGCCAAAAGGAGGTAGATACGCAGTATTTT. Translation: CASSQKEVDTQYF.

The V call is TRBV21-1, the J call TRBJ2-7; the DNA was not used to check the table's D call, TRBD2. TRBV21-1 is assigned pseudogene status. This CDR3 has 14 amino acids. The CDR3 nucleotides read TGTGCCAGCAGCAAAGGCGGGAGGGCCCACGAGCAGTACTTC. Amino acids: CASSKGGRAHEQYF.

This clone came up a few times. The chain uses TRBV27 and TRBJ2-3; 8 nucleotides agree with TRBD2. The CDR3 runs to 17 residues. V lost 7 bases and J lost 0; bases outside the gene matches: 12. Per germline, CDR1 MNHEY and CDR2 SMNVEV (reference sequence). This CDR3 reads CASTPGREGGSTDTQYF. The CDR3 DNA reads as TGTGCCAGCACCCCCGGACGGGAGGGCGGGAGCACAGATACGCAGTATTTT.

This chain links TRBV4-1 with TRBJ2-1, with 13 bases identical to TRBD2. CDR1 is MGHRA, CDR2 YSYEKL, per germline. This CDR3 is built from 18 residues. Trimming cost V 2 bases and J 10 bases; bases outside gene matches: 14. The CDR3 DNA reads TGCGCCAGCAGCCAAACCCCAGGGACTAGCGGGAATGAGGGAGAGCAGTTCTTC. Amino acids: CASSQTPGTSGNEGEQFF.

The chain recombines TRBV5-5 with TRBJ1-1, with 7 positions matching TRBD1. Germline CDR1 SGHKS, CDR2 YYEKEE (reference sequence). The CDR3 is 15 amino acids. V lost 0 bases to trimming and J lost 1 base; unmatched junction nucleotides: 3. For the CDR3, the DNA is TGTGCCAGCAGCTTGGTTAGGGGGCGGAACACTGAAGCTTTCTTT. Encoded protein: CASSLVRGRNTEAFF.

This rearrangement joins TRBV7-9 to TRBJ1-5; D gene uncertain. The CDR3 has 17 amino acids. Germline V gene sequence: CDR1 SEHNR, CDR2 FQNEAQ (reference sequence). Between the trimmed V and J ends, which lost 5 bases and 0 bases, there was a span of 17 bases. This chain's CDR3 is CASSMGGQNYSNQPQHF. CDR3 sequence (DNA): TGTGCCAGCAGCATGGGAGGGCAAAACTATAGCAATCAGCCCCAGCATTTT.

CDR3 in DNA: TGTGCCTGGATCACTAGCGGGACCCTTCAATATAAGAACACCGGGGAGCTGTTTTTT. Its translation: CAWITSGTLQYKNTGELFF. V usage is TRBV30 and J usage is TRBJ2-2; 10 bases agree with TRBD2. V dropped 4 bases and J dropped 1; count of bases not matched to a gene: 15. Germline V CDR1 and CDR2: GTSNPN, SVGIG (reference sequence). The CDR3 runs 19 residues.

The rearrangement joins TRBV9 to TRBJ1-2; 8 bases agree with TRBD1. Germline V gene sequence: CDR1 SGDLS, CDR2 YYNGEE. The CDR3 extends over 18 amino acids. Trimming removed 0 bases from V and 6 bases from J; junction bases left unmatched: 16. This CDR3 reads CASSVEVHPRQGSDGYTF. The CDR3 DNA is TGTGCCAGCAGCGTAGAAGTACACCCGCGACAGGGGTCGGATGGCTACACCTTC.

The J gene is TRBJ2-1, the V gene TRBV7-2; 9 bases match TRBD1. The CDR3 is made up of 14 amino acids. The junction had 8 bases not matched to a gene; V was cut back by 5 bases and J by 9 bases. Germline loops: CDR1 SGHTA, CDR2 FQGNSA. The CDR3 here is CASSPGQGMGEQFF. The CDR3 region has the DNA TGTGCCAGCAGCCCCGGACAGGGGATGGGTGAGCAGTTCTTC.

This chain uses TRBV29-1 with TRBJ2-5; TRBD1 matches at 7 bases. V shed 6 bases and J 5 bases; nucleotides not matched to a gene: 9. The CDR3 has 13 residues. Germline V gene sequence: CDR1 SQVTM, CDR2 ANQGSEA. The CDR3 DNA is TGCAGCGTCCGACAGGGAAGGAAGGAGACCCAGTACTTC. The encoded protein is CSVRQGRKETQYF.

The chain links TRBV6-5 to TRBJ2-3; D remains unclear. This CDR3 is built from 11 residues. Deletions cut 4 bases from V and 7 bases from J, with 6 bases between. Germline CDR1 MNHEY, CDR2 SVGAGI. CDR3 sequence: CASSSVNTQYF. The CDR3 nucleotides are TGTGCCAGCAGTTCGGTGAATACGCAGTATTTT.

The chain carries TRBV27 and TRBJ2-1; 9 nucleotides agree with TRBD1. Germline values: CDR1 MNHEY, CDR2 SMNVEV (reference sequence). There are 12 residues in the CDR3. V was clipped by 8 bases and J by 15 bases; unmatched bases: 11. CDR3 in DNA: TGTGCCAGCTCCACCCCACCGGGACAGGGGTTCTTC. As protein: CASSTPPGQGFF.

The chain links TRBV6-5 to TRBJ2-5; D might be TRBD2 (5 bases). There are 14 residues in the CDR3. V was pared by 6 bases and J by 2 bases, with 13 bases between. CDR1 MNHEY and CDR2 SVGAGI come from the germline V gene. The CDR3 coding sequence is TGTGCCAGCAGGACCCGGACTCTTCAAGAGACCCAGTACTTC. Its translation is CASRTRTLQETQYF.

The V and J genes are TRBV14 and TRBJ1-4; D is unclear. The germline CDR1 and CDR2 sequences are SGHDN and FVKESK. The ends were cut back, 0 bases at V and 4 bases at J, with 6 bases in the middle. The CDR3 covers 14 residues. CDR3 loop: CASSQDRSNEKLFF. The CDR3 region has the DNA TGTGCCAGCAGCCAAGATCGGAGTAATGAAAAACTGTTTTTT.